This TCR beta chain was found in a study of blood T cell repertoires in COVID-19 (dated by TCRdb to 2018 to 2021). In the study overall: Samples from collaborators originated in the United States, Italy and Spain and spanned both the acute and convalescent phases of COVID-19. The material from the prospective study consisted of cDNA or gDNA derived from T cells, B-cell-depleted T cells, or PBMCs. The dataset comprised deeply sampled blood TCRbeta repertoires from subjects exposed to, actively infected with, or recovered from COVID-19. The repertoires were released in a freely available public database intended as a resource for research on the immune response to SARS-CoV-2. The samples were drawn from the first 160 participants of the ongoing ImmuneRACE study and from 1,254 subjects provided by 6 global collaborators. Sample metadata almost always included a de-identified subject ID, COVID-19 status, age in years and sex. Where available, HLA class I and class II types were obtained from metadata supplied by the sample provider rather than from assay-based typing. Study-level results and caveats: How much clinical and demographic metadata was included differed by source and by participant, and the metadata was provided uncurated.

To note about this clone: The target of this receptor is not known. Per-base qualities were not stored, and no clone one base away is much larger.

Participants in the prospective study were enrolled through a virtual design, were aged roughly 18 to 95 years, and lived in roughly 26 United States geographic areas. To assign participants to cohorts, the prospective study relied on clinical history that participants themselves reported in a screening survey and a study questionnaire. Recovered participants in ImmuneRACE Cohort 3 were defined by two consecutive negative NP/OP PCR tests, clearance by a healthcare professional, or resolution of symptoms. Each participant in the prospective study had whole blood, serum and a nasopharyngeal or oropharyngeal swab collected by mobile phlebotomists. Over a roughly 2-month period, participants in the prospective study had the option of providing additional blood draws and questionnaires. Blood samples from the prospective study were shipped frozen or at room temperature prior to DNA extraction. For CDR1 and CDR2, the germline V gene lists SGHAT and FQNNGV. The CDR3 starts with the cysteine, ends with the phenylalanine, and has 11 residues. The CDR3 DNA has 33 bases and is translated from base 1. V is cut by 4 bases and J by 6 bases, and the space between the germline ends is 7 bases.

The immunoSEQ Assay, a bias-controlled multiplex PCR, was used to amplify TCRbeta CDR3 regions from genomic DNA. Regarding the original processing steps: The number of nucleated cells in each sample was estimated from the amplification of reference gene primers within the assay. To quantify the absolute abundance of each unique TCRbeta CDR3 rearrangement, sequence reads were collapsed and filtered. For each sample, productive Simpson clonality was calculated by taking the square root of Simpson's diversity index across productive rearrangements. Drawn from immuneACCESS, this table holds only the in-frame rearrangements with V and J called that TCRdb kept. Clones are partly lost; checked studies trace under half to an unresolved V gene and leave the rest unexplained. Clone size and V and J calls were adopted from that table, with D and trimming inferred from the DNA. The sample table contains over 250,000 clones; only one count was recorded for roughly nine tenths of them. Roughly 2.6% of the sample rests with the top ten.

The receptor's source is a man aged 55 to 70 who had recovered from COVID-19. Recombination joined TRBV11-2 with TRBJ2-7; TRBD1 is perhaps the D gene, given 5 matching bases. Material for sequencing was PBMCs or T cells enriched from blood (not recorded which). Read as DNA, the sequence is TGTGCCAGCAGCTCCAGGGTCGAGCAGTACTTC. The translation is CASSSRVEQYF.